Detailed here is one TCR beta chain. The antigen is not known. This sample was taken from a study of shared clonotypes between healthy human individuals. Looking at the study overall: The cohort comprised two women and a few men. Their ages spanned 18 to 49 years.

Study results and caveats: Larger estimated richness was generally seen in naive subsets than in memory subsets.

At the deep level, the assay was run. Profiled with immunoSEQ multiplex PCR; TCRdb holds only in-frame clones, not every one. Altogether 2 million to 3 million clones are present, 80% to 95% being singletons, with the ten largest covering roughly 0.36%. Germline V gene sequence: CDR1 SGHRS, CDR2 YFSETQ. This CDR3 spans 13 amino acids. Trimming stripped 7 bases from V and 5 bases from J, with 15 bases between. The TCR originated in a man aged 18 to 35 in good health. Some clones in this sample may be carry-over from other donors' samples. The chain carries TRBV5-1 and TRBJ1-1; D unresolved. Input material: naive CD4+ T cells from PBMCs. Subset noted: CD45RA+ positively selected. In DNA form, the CDR3 reads TGCGCCAGCCTAGCAACGGGGAAAACTGAAGCTTTCTTT. Translated, it gives CASLATGKTEAFF.